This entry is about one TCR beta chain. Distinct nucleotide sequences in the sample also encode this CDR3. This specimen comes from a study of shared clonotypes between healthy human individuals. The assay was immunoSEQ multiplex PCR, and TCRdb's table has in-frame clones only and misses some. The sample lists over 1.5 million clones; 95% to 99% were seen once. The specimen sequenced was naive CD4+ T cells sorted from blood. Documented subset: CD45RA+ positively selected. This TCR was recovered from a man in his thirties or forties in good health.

The CDR3 loop is CASSLAYNEQFF. The CDR3 DNA follows: TGCGCCAGCAGCTTGGCCTACAATGAGCAGTTCTTC. The chain couples TRBV5-1 to TRBJ2-1; D is unclear. The ends were cut back, 0 bases at V and 2 bases at J, with 0 bases in the middle. Germline V gene data show CDR1 as SGHRS and CDR2 as YFSETQ. The CDR3 consists of 12 residues. Supplemented by reference TRBV5-1 and TRBJ2-1, the full variable domain reads KAGVTQTPRYLIKTRGQQVTLSCSPISGHRSVSWYQQTPGQGLQFLFEYFSETQRNKGNFPGRFSGRQFSNSRSEMNVSTLELGDSALYLCASSLAYNEQFFGPGTRLTVL.